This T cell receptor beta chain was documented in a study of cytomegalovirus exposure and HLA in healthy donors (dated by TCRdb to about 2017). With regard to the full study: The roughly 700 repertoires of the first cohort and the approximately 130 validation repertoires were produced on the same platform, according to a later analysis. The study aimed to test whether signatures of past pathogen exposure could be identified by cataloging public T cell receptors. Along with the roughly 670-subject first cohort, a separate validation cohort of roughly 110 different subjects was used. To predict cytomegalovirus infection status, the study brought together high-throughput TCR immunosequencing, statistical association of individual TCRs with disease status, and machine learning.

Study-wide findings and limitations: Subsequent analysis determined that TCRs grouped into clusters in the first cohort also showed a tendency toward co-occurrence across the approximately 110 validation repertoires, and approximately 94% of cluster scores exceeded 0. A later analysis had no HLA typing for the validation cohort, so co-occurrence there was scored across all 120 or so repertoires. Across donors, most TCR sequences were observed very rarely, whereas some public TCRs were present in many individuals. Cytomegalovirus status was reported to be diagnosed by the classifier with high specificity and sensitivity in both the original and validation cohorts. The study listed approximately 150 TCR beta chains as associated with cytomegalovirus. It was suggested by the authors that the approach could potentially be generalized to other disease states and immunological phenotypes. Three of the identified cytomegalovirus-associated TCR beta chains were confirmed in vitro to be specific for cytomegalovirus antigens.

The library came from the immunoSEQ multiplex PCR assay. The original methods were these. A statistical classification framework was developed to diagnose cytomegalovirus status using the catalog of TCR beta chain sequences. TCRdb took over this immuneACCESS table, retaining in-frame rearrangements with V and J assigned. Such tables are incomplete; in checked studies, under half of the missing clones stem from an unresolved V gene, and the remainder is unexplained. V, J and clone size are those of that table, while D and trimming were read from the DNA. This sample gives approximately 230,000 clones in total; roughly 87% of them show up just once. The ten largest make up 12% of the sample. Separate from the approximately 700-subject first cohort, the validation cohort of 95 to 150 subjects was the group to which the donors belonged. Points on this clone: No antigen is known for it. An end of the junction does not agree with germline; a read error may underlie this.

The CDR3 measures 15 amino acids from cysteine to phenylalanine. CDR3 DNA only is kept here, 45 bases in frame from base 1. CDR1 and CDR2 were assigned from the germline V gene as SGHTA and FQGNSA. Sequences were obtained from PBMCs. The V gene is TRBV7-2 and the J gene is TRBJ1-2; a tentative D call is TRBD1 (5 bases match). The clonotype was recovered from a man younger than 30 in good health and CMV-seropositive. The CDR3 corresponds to CASNPPRGGWGPHFF. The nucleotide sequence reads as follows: TGTGCCAGCAATCCCCCGAGGGGAGGGTGGGGTCCGCACTTCTTC.